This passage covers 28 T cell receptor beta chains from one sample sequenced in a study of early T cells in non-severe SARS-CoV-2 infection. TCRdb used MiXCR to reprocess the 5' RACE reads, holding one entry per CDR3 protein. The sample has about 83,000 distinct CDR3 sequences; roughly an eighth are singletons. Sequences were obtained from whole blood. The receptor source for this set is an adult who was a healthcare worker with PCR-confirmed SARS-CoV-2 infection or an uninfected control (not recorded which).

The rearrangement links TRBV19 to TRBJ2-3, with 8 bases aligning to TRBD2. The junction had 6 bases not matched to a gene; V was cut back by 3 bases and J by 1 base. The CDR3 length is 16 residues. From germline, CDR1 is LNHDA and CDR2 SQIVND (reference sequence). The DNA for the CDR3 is TGTGCCAGTAGTATGAGCGGGGGTAGGGGCACAGATACGCAGTATTTT. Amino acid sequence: CASSMSGGRGTDTQYF.

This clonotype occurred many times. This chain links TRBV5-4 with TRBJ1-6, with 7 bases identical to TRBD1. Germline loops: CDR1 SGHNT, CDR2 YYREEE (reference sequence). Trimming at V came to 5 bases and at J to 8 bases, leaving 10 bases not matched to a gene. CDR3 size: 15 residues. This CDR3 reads CASSNGQVWDSPLHF. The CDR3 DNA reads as TGTGCCAGCAGTAATGGACAGGTCTGGGATTCACCCCTCCACTTT.

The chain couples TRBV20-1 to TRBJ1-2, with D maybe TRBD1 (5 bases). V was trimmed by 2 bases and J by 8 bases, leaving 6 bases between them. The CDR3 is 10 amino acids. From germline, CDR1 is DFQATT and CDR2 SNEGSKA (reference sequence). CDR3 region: CSARQGGYTF. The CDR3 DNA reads TGCAGTGCTAGACAGGGAGGCTACACCTTC.

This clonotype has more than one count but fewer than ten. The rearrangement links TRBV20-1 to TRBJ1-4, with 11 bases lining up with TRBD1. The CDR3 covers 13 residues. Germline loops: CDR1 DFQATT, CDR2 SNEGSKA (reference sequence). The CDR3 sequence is CIARTGGDEKLFF. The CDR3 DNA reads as TGCATCGCTCGGACAGGGGGCGATGAAAAACTGTTTTTT.

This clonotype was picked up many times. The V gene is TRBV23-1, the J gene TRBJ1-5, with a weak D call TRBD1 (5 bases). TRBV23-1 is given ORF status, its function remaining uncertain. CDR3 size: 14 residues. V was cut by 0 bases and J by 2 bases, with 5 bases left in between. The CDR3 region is CASSQSGGNQPQHF. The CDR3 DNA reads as TGCGCCAGCAGTCAATCAGGGGGCAATCAGCCCCAGCATTTT.

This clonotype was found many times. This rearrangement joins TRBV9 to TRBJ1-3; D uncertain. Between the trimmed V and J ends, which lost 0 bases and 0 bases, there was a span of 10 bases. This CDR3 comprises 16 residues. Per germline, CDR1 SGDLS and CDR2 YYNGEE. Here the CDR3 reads CASSVASGFSGNTIYF. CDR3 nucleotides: TGTGCCAGCAGCGTAGCTTCAGGTTTCTCTGGAAACACCATATATTTT.

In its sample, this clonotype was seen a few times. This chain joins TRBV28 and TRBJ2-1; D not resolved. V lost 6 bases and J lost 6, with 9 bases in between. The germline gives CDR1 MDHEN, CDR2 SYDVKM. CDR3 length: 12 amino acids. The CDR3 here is CASSDSSNEQFF. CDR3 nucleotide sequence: TGTGCCAGCAGCGACTCCAGCAATGAGCAGTTCTTC.

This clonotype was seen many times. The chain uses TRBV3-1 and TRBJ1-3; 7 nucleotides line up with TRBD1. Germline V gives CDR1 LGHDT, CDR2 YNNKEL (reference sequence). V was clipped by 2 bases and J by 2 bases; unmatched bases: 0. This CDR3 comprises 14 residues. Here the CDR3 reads CASSQQGAGNTIYF. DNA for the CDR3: TGTGCCAGCAGCCAACAGGGGGCTGGAAACACCATATATTTT.

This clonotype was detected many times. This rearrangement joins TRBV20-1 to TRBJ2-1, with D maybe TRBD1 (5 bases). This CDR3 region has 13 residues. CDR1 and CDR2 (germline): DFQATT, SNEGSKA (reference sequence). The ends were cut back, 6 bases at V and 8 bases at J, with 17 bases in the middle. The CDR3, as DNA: TGCAGTGCGACAGCCGTCCCTCGGGATGAGCAGTTCTTC. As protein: CSATAVPRDEQFF.

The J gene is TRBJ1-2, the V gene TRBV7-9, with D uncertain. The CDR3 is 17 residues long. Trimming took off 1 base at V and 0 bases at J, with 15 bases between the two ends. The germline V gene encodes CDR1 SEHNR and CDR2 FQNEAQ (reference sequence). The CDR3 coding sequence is TGTGCCAGCAGCTTAGTCGATTTAACCGATCCTAACTATGGCTACACCTTC. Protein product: CASSLVDLTDPNYGYTF.

The CDR3 region is CASRQRGKGSYNEQFF. In DNA form, the CDR3 reads TGTGCCAGCAGACAGAGAGGGAAGGGCTCCTACAATGAGCAGTTCTTC. The chain combines TRBV6-2 or TRBV6-3 with TRBJ2-1, with D maybe TRBD2 (5 bases). Trimming took 6 bases from V and 0 from J, leaving 15 bases between them. This CDR3 has 16 amino acids. Germline V gene sequence: CDR1 MNHEY, CDR2 SVGEGT.

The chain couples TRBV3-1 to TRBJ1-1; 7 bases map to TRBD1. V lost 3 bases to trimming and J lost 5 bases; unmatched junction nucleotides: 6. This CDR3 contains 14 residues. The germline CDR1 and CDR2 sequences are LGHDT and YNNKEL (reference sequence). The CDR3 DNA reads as TGTGCCAGCAGCCACGGAGGGGGCCAGACTGAAGCTTTCTTT. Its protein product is CASSHGGGQTEAFF.

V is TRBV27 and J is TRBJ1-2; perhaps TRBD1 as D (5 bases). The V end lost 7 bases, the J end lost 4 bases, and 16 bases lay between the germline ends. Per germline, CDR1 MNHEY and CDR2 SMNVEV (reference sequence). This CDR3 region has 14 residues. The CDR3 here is CASKGGTTTYGYTF. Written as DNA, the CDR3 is TGTGCCAGCAAGGGCGGGACGACCACCTATGGCTACACCTTC.

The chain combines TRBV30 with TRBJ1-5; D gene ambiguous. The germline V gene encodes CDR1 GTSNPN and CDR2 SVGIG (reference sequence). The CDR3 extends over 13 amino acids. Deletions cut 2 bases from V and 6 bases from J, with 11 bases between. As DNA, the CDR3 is TGTGCCTGGAGTAGTGGAGGGCTTCAGCCCCAGCATTTT. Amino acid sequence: CAWSSGGLQPQHF.

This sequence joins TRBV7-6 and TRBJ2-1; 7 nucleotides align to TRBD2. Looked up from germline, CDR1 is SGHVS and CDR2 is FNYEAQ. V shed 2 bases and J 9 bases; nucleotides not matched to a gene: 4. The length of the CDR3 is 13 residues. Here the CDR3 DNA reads TGTGCCAGCAGCTTAAAGGGCGGGAGTGAGCAGTTCTTC. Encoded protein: CASSLKGGSEQFF.

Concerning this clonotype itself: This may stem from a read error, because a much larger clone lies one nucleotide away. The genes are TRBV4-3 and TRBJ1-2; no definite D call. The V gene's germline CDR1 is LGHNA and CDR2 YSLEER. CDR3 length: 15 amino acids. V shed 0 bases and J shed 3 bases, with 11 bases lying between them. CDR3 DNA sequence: TGCGCCAGCAGCCAAGATCGGGCCAAATACTATGGCTACACCTTC. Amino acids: CASSQDRAKYYGYTF.

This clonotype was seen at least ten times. The CDR3 region is CASSVVGGRSEQFF. The CDR3 DNA follows: TGTGCCAGCAGCGTAGTCGGGGGCCGGTCTGAGCAGTTCTTC. The V gene is TRBV9, the J gene TRBJ2-1, with D perhaps matching TRBD1 or TRBD2 (6 bases each). From germline, CDR1 is SGDLS and CDR2 YYNGEE. V lost 0 bases and J lost 9, with 13 bases in between. This CDR3 region has 14 residues.

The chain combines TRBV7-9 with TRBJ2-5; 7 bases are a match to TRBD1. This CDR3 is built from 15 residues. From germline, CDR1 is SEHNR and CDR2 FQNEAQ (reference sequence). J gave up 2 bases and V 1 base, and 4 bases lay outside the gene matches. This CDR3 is CASSLGQGFQETQYF. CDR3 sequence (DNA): TGTGCCAGCAGCTTAGGACAGGGTTTTCAAGAGACCCAGTACTTC.

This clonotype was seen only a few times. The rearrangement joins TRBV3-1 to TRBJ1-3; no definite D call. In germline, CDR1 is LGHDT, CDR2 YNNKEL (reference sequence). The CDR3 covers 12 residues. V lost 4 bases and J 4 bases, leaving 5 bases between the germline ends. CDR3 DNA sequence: TGTGCCAGCAGCCTTACCGGAAACACCATATATTTT. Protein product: CASSLTGNTIYF.

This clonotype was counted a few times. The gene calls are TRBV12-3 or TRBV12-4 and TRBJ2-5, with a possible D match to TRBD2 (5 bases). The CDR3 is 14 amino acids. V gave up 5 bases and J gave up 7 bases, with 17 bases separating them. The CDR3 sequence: CASSQRGRSGTQYF. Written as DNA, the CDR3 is TGTGCCAGCAGTCAACGCGGGCGTTCAGGGACCCAGTACTTC.

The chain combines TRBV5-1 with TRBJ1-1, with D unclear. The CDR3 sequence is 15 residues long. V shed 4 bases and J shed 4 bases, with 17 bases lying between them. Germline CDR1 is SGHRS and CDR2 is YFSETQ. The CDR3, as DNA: TGCGCCAGCAGCCCAAGGTCGGGAGGGAGCACTGAAGCTTTCTTT. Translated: CASSPRSGGSTEAFF.

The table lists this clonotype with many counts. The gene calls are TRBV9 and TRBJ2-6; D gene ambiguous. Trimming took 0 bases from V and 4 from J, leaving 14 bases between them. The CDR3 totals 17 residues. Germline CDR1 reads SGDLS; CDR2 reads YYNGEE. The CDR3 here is CASSVGSRLKGANVLTF. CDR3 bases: TGTGCCAGCAGCGTAGGGTCTAGGCTTAAAGGGGCCAACGTCCTGACTTTC. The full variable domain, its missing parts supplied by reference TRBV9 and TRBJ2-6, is DSGVTQTPKHLITATGQRVTLRCSPRSGDLSVYWYQQSLDQGLQFLIQYYNGEERAKGNILERFSAQQFPDLHSELNLSSLELGDSALYFCASSVGSRLKGANVLTFGAGSRLTVL.

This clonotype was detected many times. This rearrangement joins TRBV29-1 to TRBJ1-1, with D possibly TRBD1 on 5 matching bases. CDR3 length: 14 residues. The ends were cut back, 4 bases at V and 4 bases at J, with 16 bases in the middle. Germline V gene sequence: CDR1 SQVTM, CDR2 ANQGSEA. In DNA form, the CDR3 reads TGCAGCGTTGTTCTCTGGGGCTGGGGCACTGAAGCTTTCTTT. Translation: CSVVLWGWGTEAFF. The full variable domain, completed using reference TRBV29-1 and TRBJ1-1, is SAVISQKPSRDICQRGTSLTIQCQVDSQVTMMFWYRQQPGQSLTLIATANQGSEATYESGFVIDKFPISRPNLTFSTLTVSNMSPEDSSIYLCSVVLWGWGTEAFFGQGTRLTVV.

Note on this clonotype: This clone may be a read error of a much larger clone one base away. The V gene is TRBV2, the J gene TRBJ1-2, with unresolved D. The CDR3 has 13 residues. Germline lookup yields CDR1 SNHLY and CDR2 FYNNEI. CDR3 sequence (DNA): TGTCCCAGCAGTGGGGAGTCAAGGGAGGGCTACACCTTC. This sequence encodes CPSSGESREGYTF.

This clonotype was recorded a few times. The chain's CDR3 is CASSFLSRQVNEQFF. DNA of the CDR3: TGTGCCAGCAGCTTCTTGTCGAGACAAGTCAATGAGCAGTTCTTC. V is TRBV7-6 and J is TRBJ2-1, with D uncertain. The germline V and J ends were trimmed by 3 bases and 6 bases, with 15 bases remaining between them. Germline V lookup: CDR1 SGHVS, CDR2 FNYEAQ. The CDR3 contains 15 residues.

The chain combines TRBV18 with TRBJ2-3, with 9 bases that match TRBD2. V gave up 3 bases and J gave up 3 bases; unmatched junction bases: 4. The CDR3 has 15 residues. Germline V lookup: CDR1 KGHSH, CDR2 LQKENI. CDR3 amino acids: CASSPLAGKTDTQYF. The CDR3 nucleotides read TGTGCCAGCTCACCCCTAGCGGGGAAGACAGATACGCAGTATTTT.

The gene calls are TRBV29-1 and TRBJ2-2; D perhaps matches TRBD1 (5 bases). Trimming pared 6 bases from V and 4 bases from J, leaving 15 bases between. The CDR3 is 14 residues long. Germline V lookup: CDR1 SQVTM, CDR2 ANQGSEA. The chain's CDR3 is CSVSPQGSTGELFF. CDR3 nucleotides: TGCAGCGTGTCACCCCAGGGTAGCACCGGGGAGCTGTTTTTT.

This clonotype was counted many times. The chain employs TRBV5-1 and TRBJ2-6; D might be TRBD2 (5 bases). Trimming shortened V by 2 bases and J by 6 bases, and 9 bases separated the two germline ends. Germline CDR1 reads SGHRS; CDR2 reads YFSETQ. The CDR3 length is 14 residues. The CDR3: CASSLSREANVLTF. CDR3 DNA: TGCGCCAGCAGCTTAAGCCGGGAGGCCAACGTCCTGACTTTC.